This T cell receptor beta chain is from a study of shared clonotypes between healthy human individuals. The sequenced material, unsorted PBMC DNA, was run on ten immunoSEQ deep assay plates. TCRdb's table, derived via immunoSEQ multiplex PCR, lists solely in-frame clones and lacks some. In the table there are approximately 510,000 clones, 70% to 80% of which are singletons. CDR1 SGHTA and CDR2 FQGNSA come from the germline V gene. V lost 3 bases and J lost 5; bases outside the gene matches: 7. The CDR3 sequence is 16 residues long. The gene calls are TRBV7-2 and TRBJ2-5; 12 bases line up with TRBD2. The source material was PBMCs. The sequence was obtained from a woman aged 40 to 50 in good health. Some clones in this sample may be carry-over from other donors' samples. CDR3 coding DNA: TGTGCCAGCAGCTTGGCTAGCGGGAGGGGAGGGGAGACCCAGTACTTC. Its protein is CASSLASGRGGETQYF.